A selection of T cell receptor beta chains follows, all from one sample in a study of blood T cells in healthy people across ages. TCRdb redid the calling of the 5' RACE reads with MiXCR, one entry per CDR3 protein. The sample has around 1.5 million distinct CDR3 sequences; around 59% are singletons. The specimen was blood. Receptors were obtained from a man in his late teens or twenties in good health. The CDR3 runs from the conserved cysteine through the conserved F or W. The D gene is left open where the match is weak. The size of a clone is reported for some rows only, either as once, few or many, or as a class for expanded clones.

CDR3 length	clone size	V gene	J gene	D gene	CDR3 protein	CDR3 DNA
15	NA	TRBV27	TRBJ2-3	TRBD2	CASSTLAASTDTQYF	TGTGCCAGCAGTACCCTAGCGGCTAGCACAGATACGCAGTATTTT
14	once	TRBV6-6	TRBJ1-1	NA	CASSYSAGAGEAFF	TGTGCCAGCAGTTACTCCGCAGGGGCTGGTGAAGCTTTCTTT
11	NA	TRBV20-1	TRBJ2-7	NA	CSAKRAYEQYF	TGCAGTGCCAAAAGAGCCTACGAGCAGTACTTC
15	NA	TRBV12-3/TRBV12-4	TRBJ1-6	NA	CASSLGSLVGSPLHF	TGTGCCAGCAGTTTAGGAAGCCTAGTGGGTTCACCCCTCCACTTT
14	once	TRBV5-1	TRBJ2-1	NA	CASSREGADAEQFF	TGCGCCAGCAGCCGGGAAGGAGCTGACGCCGAGCAGTTCTTC
17	NA	TRBV4-3	TRBJ1-4	NA	CASSQTLIGSTNEKLFF	TGCGCCAGCAGCCAAACACTTATAGGATCAACTAATGAAAAACTGTTTTTT
15	once	TRBV14	TRBJ2-2	NA	CASSPLDGNTGELFF	TGTGCCAGCAGCCCTCTGGACGGAAACACCGGGGAGCTGTTTTTT
13	NA	TRBV2	TRBJ1-2	NA	CASRATENYGYTF	TGTGCCAGCAGGGCGACAGAGAACTATGGCTACACCTTC
15	few	TRBV6-6	TRBJ2-5	NA	CASSSPTVIQETQYF	TGTGCCAGCAGCTCCCCGACAGTGATACAAGAGACCCAGTACTTC
16	NA	TRBV6-1	TRBJ2-1	NA	CASSVTSVSSYNEQFF	TGTGCCAGCAGTGTAACGTCGGTGAGCTCCTACAATGAGCAGTTCTTC
13	NA	TRBV29-1	TRBJ2-5	NA	CSVEDGGRETQYF	TGCAGCGTTGAAGACGGGGGAAGGGAGACCCAGTACTTC
16	NA	TRBV7-9	TRBJ2-1	TRBD2	CASRHGLAGPYNEQFF	TGTGCCAGCAGACATGGACTAGCGGGACCCTACAATGAGCAGTTCTTC
16	NA	TRBV7-9	TRBJ2-3	NA	CASSQPTGAGKDTQYF	TGTGCCAGCAGCCAACCTACCGGGGCGGGGAAGGATACGCAGTATTTT
13	NA	TRBV29-1	TRBJ1-1	NA	CSVHDRRDTEAFF	TGCAGCGTTCATGACAGGAGGGACACTGAAGCTTTCTTT
15	NA	TRBV9	TRBJ2-5	NA	CASSQFSQRQETQYF	TGTGCCAGCAGCCAATTCTCTCAGAGGCAAGAGACCCAGTACTTC
14	NA	TRBV3-1	TRBJ1-2	NA	CASSHTDRNYGYTF	TGTGCCAGCAGCCACACCGACAGGAACTATGGCTACACCTTC
15	NA	TRBV10-3	TRBJ1-5	NA	CAISDPGLGNQPQHF	TGTGCCATCAGTGATCCAGGGCTAGGCAATCAGCCCCAGCATTTT
16	NA	TRBV7-9	TRBJ2-1	TRBD2	CASSPILAGAVNEQFF	TGTGCCAGCAGCCCTATTCTGGCGGGAGCTGTCAATGAGCAGTTCTTC
12	NA	TRBV29-1	TRBJ2-7	NA	CSVEGEAYEQYF	TGCAGCGTTGAAGGGGAGGCCTACGAGCAGTACTTC
15	NA	TRBV14	TRBJ1-1	NA	CASSPGLGLNTEAFF	TGTGCCAGCAGCCCGGGTTTGGGGTTGAACACTGAAGCTTTCTTT
13	NA	TRBV29-1	TRBJ2-7	NA	CSGGGISFHEQYF	TGCAGCGGTGGGGGGATCAGTTTCCACGAGCAGTACTTC
16	NA	TRBV2	TRBJ2-5	TRBD2	CASSEGSGRASYEQYF	TGTGCCAGCAGTGAAGGAAGCGGGAGGGCCTCTTATGAGCAGTACTTC
14	NA	TRBV7-9	TRBJ1-1	NA	CASSPREVTTEAFF	TGTGCCAGCAGCCCTCGGGAGGTGACCACTGAAGCTTTCTTT
14	once	TRBV4-1	TRBJ1-2	NA	CASSQDGQGHGYTF	TGCGCCAGCAGCCAAGATGGGCAGGGGCATGGCTACACCTTC
12	NA	TRBV29-1	TRBJ2-7	NA	CSVTNEGYEQYF	TGCAGCGTGACAAACGAGGGCTACGAGCAGTACTTC
16	NA	TRBV6-2/TRBV6-3	TRBJ1-6	NA	CASSYPRPLPNSPLHF	TGTGCCAGCAGTTACCCCCGACCGCTCCCTAATTCACCCCTCCACTTT
15	few	TRBV4-1	TRBJ2-7	TRBD1	CASSYTRDRRYEQYF	TGCGCCAGCAGCTATACCCGGGACAGGCGCTACGAGCAGTACTTC
15	NA	TRBV20-1	TRBJ2-4	TRBD2	CSARDLLAGAYIQYF	TGCAGTGCTAGAGATCTCCTAGCGGGGGCCTACATTCAGTACTTC
15	NA	TRBV12-3/TRBV12-4	TRBJ2-5	TRBD2	CASSLLPGGVETQYF	TGTGCCAGCAGTTTATTACCGGGGGGTGTGGAGACCCAGTACTTC
12	NA	TRBV24-1	TRBJ2-5	NA	CATSALGETQYF	TGTGCCACCAGTGCCCTAGGAGAGACCCAGTACTTC
14	few	TRBV25-1	TRBJ1-6	TRBD1	CASTQTGRNSPLHF	TGTGCCAGCACCCAGACAGGGAGGAATTCACCCCTCCACTTT
11	NA	TRBV29-1	TRBJ1-2	NA	CSVGQRDGYTF	TGCAGCGTTGGGCAGCGAGATGGCTACACCTTC
16	NA	TRBV20-1	TRBJ2-7	NA	CRARARPGLSSYEQYF	TGCAGGGCTAGAGCTAGACCGGGACTCAGCTCCTACGAGCAGTACTTC
16	once	TRBV4-1	TRBJ2-7	NA	CASSQAVGVLGNEQYF	TGCGCCAGCAGCCAAGCGGTGGGGGTTCTGGGGAACGAGCAGTACTTC
17	NA	TRBV25-1	TRBJ2-2	TRBD1	CASSVPDRVQNTGELFF	TGTGCCAGCAGTGTTCCGGACAGGGTCCAGAACACCGGGGAGCTGTTTTTT
11	NA	TRBV12-3/TRBV12-4	TRBJ1-5	NA	CASSFGMAQHF	TGTGCCAGCAGTTTTGGGATGGCCCAGCATTTT
15	few	TRBV9	TRBJ2-7	TRBD2	CASSVAWEGRGEQYF	TGTGCCAGCAGCGTAGCGTGGGAGGGCCGAGGAGAGCAGTACTTC
15	NA	TRBV9	TRBJ2-7	NA	CASSAPLQGSYEQYF	TGTGCCAGCAGCGCTCCCCTACAAGGCTCCTACGAGCAGTACTTC
14	NA	TRBV12-3/TRBV12-4	TRBJ2-7	NA	CASTASGPLNEQYF	TGTGCCAGCACCGCATCGGGTCCTTTGAACGAGCAGTACTTC
13	NA	TRBV11-2	TRBJ2-7	NA	CASSPQGIGEQYF	TGTGCCAGCAGCCCCCAGGGCATCGGCGAGCAGTACTTC
15	NA	TRBV6-4	TRBJ1-1	NA	CASRREGGTPTEAFF	TGTGCCAGCAGACGGGAGGGTGGGACACCCACTGAAGCTTTCTTT
17	NA	TRBV25-1	TRBJ2-7	TRBD1	CASSAYQGGQGFYEQYF	TGTGCCAGCAGTGCTTACCAAGGGGGACAGGGTTTCTACGAGCAGTACTTC
13	NA	TRBV20-1	TRBJ2-1	NA	CSARRVSSNEQFF	TGCAGTGCTAGACGCGTATCGAGCAATGAGCAGTTCTTC
16	NA	TRBV12-3/TRBV12-4	TRBJ2-5	NA	CASSGVSDPTLGTKYF	TGTGCCAGCAGTGGGGTCAGCGATCCAACCTTGGGAACCAAGTACTTC
15	few	TRBV4-2	TRBJ2-5	TRBD2	CASSQLAGRGETQYF	TGTGCCAGCAGCCAACTAGCGGGGAGGGGGGAGACCCAGTACTTC
14	NA	TRBV20-1	TRBJ1-1	NA	CSASHGRINTEAFF	TGCAGTGCCAGTCACGGCCGGATTAACACTGAAGCTTTCTTT
14	NA	TRBV2	TRBJ1-6	NA	CASMMSSYNSPLHF	TGTGCCAGCATGATGAGCTCCTATAATTCACCCCTCCACTTT
17	NA	TRBV5-5	TRBJ2-3	TRBD2	CASSLGSGGGVSDTQYF	TGTGCCAGCAGCTTGGGTAGCGGGGGGGGCGTCTCAGATACGCAGTATTTT
16	NA	TRBV11-2	TRBJ2-1	TRBD1	CASSFVGQGRYNEQFF	TGTGCCAGCAGCTTTGTTGGACAGGGGAGATACAATGAGCAGTTCTTC
15	once	TRBV28	TRBJ2-2	NA	CASSLRVTGTGELFF	TGTGCCAGCAGTTTAAGGGTTACAGGGACCGGGGAGCTGTTTTTT
13	few	TRBV12-3/TRBV12-4	TRBJ1-2	TRBD1	CASTLAGGYGYTF	TGTGCCAGCACTTTGGCAGGGGGCTATGGCTACACCTTC
17	NA	TRBV9	TRBJ1-4	TRBD1	CASSPRQGPRGGEKLFF	TGTGCCAGCAGCCCGCGACAGGGGCCCCGAGGGGGTGAAAAACTGTTTTTT
15	NA	TRBV11-2	TRBJ2-6	NA	CASSPSRTGANVLTF	TGTGCCAGCAGCCCCTCGCGGACGGGGGCCAACGTCCTGACTTTC
13	NA	TRBV5-4	TRBJ1-2	NA	CASSLAGEYGYTF	TGTGCCAGCAGCTTGGCAGGAGAGTATGGCTACACCTTC
14	few	TRBV27	TRBJ2-1	NA	CASRTQGIYNEQFF	TGTGCCAGCAGGACGCAGGGGATATACAATGAGCAGTTCTTC
16	once	TRBV11-2	TRBJ2-5	TRBD2	CASSSGATSGKETQYF	TGTGCCAGCAGCTCGGGCGCGACTAGCGGAAAAGAGACCCAGTACTTC
15	few	TRBV7-9	TRBJ1-2	NA	CASSPIGFRNYGYTF	TGTGCCAGCAGCCCCATTGGCTTTCGGAACTATGGCTACACCTTC
16	NA	TRBV4-2	TRBJ2-7	NA	CASSQEPHRYRYEQYF	TGTGCCAGCAGCCAAGAACCTCACAGGTACCGATACGAGCAGTACTTC